This T cell receptor beta chain was recorded in a study of T cell responses to AZD1222 COVID-19 vaccine. Study results and limitations: CD4 TCRs linked to vaccination spanned spike, dominating at 160-218 and 743-854. Most donors were white British, females outnumbered males, and clonal diversity was possibly underestimated.

A note on this clone: Its antigen is not identified.

Profiled with immunoSEQ multiplex PCR; TCRdb holds only in-frame clones, not every one. The table shows 95,000 to 100,000 clones, with about nine tenths occurring only once. V trimming: 4 bases; J trimming: 4 bases; junction bases outside the gene matches: 4. The CDR3 is made up of 14 amino acids. Germline lookup yields CDR1 SGHRS and CDR2 YFSETQ. The receptor was isolated from an adult in good health. The chain combines TRBV5-1 with TRBJ2-2; TRBD2 agrees at 7 bases. The sequences come from peripheral blood, collected on day 0 of AZD1222 vaccination. The CDR3 coding sequence is TGCGCCAGCAGCGTCAGGGAGGGCACCGGGGAGCTGTTTTTT. Amino acids: CASSVREGTGELFF. The entire variable domain, with the rest obtained from reference TRBV5-1 and TRBJ2-2, is as follows: KAGVTQTPRYLIKTRGQQVTLSCSPISGHRSVSWYQQTPGQGLQFLFEYFSETQRNKGNFPGRFSGRQFSNSRSEMNVSTLELGDSALYLCASSVREGTGELFFGEGSRLTVL.